This is a list of T cell receptor beta chains from one sample in a study of T cells in Graves' hyperthyroidism and ophthalmopathy. Each CDR3 protein gets one entry after TCRdb re-called the multiplex PCR reads with MiXCR. This table holds about 400,000 distinct CDR3 sequences, about 15% found once. Sequences were obtained from blood. The source of these receptors is a woman aged 18-29 years with Graves' hyperthyroidism. Both conserved end residues are part of each CDR3.

j_call cdr3_length v_call cdr3_aa
TRBJ1-3 16 TRBV30 CAWRASGVGSGNTIYF
TRBJ2-5 12 TRBV20-1 CSARNSQETQYF
TRBJ1-3 14 TRBV18 CASSQQGAGNTIYF
TRBJ2-3 12 TRBV5-6 CASSFQGPSAYF
TRBJ2-5 15 TRBV2 CASSRRSGGAETQYF
TRBJ1-2 14 TRBV12-3/TRBV12-4 CASSPRATGYGYTF
TRBJ2-7 13 TRBV7-3 CASSPTITYEQYF
TRBJ2-3 15 TRBV24-1 CATSDPGPKGDTQYF
TRBJ2-7 14 TRBV28 CASSLSPSSYEQYF
TRBJ1-1 12 TRBV5-1 CATKGGGTEAFF
TRBJ1-6 16 TRBV30 CAWSVLRGVYNSPLHF
TRBJ2-3 15 TRBV30 CAWSVAGFVTDTQYF
TRBJ2-1 18 TRBV3-1 CASSQDRLLVGGNNEQFF
TRBJ2-3 19 TRBV27 CASRYSSGRAESWADTQYF
TRBJ2-3 16 TRBV20-1 CSARDLTSGGSDTQYF
TRBJ1-2 16 TRBV11-3 CASSQTDGTGVYGYTF
TRBJ1-4 17 TRBV11-2 CASSLYRQALSNEKLFF
TRBJ1-2 13 TRBV7-9 CASSQDRYDGYTF
TRBJ2-4 14 TRBV5-1 CASSRLAGENIQYF
TRBJ2-7 16 TRBV4-1 CASSQSRTGGASEQYF
TRBJ1-2 18 TRBV7-9 CASSRLLGQPFVPYGYTF
TRBJ1-3 15 TRBV3-1 CASSQNQQGGNTIYF
TRBJ2-1 13 TRBV7-8 CASSLLRDNEQFF
TRBJ2-3 15 TRBV11-3 CASSQDWTGRDTQYF
TRBJ2-1 15 TRBV2 CASRRLAGAYNEQFF
TRBJ2-1 16 TRBV5-1 CASSTRRVPSYNEQFF
TRBJ2-7 15 TRBV6-2/TRBV6-3 CASSFTGTVSYEQYF
TRBJ2-7 19 TRBV11-2 CASSSHPRAGGLKPYEQYF
TRBJ2-7 15 TRBV28 CASSFPSKVAYEQYF
TRBJ2-5 15 TRBV11-2 CASSLVGNDQETQYF
TRBJ1-1 15 TRBV11-2 CASSLDGSPGTEAFF
TRBJ2-1 19 TRBV10-3 CATAYAPATRGRSYNEQFF
TRBJ2-1 16 TRBV5-8 CASSLLLTGRADEQFF
TRBJ2-1 14 TRBV27 CASSLSISGGEQFF
TRBJ1-2 15 TRBV27 CASSLTGWNGYGYTF
TRBJ2-3 14 TRBV20-1 CSAAVARSTDTQYF
TRBJ1-4 15 TRBV28 CASSLMGQGNEKLFF
TRBJ1-6 14 TRBV5-5 CASSFQGTDSPLHF
TRBJ2-7 15 TRBV7-3 CASSLAATGYYEQYF
TRBJ1-2 14 TRBV19 CASSWSSRIYGYTF
TRBJ2-5 13 TRBV20-1 CSASSQVQETQYF
TRBJ2-3 14 TRBV20-1 CSVQGSIYSDTQYF
TRBJ1-3 19 TRBV6-5 CASSYTLSGQGYSGNTIYF
TRBJ1-5 15 TRBV12-5 CASGLGGPSGQPQHF
TRBJ2-5 17 TRBV4-1 CASSQDRSSGRPETQYF
TRBJ1-5 13 TRBV29-1 CSVIGGGNQPQHF
TRBJ2-7 13 TRBV5-4 CASSQDSPHEQYF
TRBJ1-1 14 TRBV2 CASKRGGVGTEAFF
TRBJ1-5 15 TRBV6-1 CASSAGQGRNQPQHF
TRBJ2-5 13 TRBV7-3 CASSLLPQETQYF
TRBJ1-2 11 TRBV30 CAWRTGTGYTF
TRBJ1-2 15 TRBV19 CASSVPGQGFYGYTF